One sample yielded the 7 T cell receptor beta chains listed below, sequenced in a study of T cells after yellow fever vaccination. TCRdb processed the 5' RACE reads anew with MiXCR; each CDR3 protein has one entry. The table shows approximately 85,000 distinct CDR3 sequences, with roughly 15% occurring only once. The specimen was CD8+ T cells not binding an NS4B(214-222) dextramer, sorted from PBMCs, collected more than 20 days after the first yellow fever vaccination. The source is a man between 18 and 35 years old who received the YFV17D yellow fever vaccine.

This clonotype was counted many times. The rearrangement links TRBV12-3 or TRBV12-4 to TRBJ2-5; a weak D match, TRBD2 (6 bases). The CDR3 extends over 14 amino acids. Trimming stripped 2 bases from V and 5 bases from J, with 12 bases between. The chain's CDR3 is CASSLYGRMETQYF. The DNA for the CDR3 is TGTGCCAGCAGTTTATATGGGAGGATGGAGACCCAGTACTTC.

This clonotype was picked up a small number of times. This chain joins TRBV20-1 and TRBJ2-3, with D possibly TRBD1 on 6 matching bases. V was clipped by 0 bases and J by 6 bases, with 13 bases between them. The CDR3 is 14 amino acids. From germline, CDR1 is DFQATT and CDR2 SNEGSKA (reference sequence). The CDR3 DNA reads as TGCAGTGCTAGAGAGGACAGTGAAATTGATACGCAGTATTTT. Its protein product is CSAREDSEIDTQYF.

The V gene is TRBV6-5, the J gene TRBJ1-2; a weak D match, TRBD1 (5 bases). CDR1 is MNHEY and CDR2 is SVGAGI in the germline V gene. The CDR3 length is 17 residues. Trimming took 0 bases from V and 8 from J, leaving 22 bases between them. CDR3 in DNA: TGTGCCAGCAGTTACTCGAGTCTCGACGGCGGGCGGGGCGGCTACACCTTC. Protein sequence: CASSYSSLDGGRGGYTF.

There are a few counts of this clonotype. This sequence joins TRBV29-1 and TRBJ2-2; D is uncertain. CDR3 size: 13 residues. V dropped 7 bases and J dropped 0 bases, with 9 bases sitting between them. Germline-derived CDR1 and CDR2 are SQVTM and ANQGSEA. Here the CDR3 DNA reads TGCAGCGCCTTAGGACCGAACACCGGGGAGCTGTTTTTT. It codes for CSALGPNTGELFF.

CDR3 DNA sequence: TGTGCCAGTAGTGATACAAGGCTATCCTACGAGCAGTACTTC. Amino acid sequence: CASSDTRLSYEQYF. The chain combines TRBV19 with TRBJ2-7, with D hard to call. This CDR3 has 14 amino acids. Germline loops: CDR1 LNHDA, CDR2 SQIVND (reference sequence). The germline V and J ends were trimmed by 5 bases and 1 base, with 12 bases remaining between them. The full variable domain, completed using reference TRBV19 and TRBJ2-7, is DGGITQSPKYLFRKEGQNVTLSCEQNLNHDAMYWYRQDPGQGLRLIYYSQIVNDFQKGDIAEGYSVSREKKESFPLTVTSAQKNPTAFYLCASSDTRLSYEQYFGPGTRLTVT.

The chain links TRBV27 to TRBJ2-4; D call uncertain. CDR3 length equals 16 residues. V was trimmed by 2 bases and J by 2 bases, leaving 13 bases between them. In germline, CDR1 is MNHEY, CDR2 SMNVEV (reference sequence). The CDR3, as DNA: TGTGCCAGCAGTTTAATCGTAGGCAGCACCAAAAACATTCAGTACTTC. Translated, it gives CASSLIVGSTKNIQYF.

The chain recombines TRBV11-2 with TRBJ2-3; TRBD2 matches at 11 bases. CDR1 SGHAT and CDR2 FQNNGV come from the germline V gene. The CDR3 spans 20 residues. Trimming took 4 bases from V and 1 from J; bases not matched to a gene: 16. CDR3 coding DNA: TGTGCCAGCAGCTCTTTCCCGGGGGCTAGCGGGGGGTCTCGCACAGATACGCAGTATTTT. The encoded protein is CASSSFPGASGGSRTDTQYF.